The 10 T cell receptor beta chains below all came from one sample that was sequenced in a study of OX40 agonist ivuxolimab in advanced cancers. This table comes from immunoSEQ multiplex PCR, and its TCRdb copy is limited to in-frame clones, with some not included. Seen here are approximately 99,000 clones, about 90% observed once, and the top ten hold 5.5%. Sequenced here: CD4+ or CD8+ T cells sorted from blood, sampled in a trial of the OX40 agonist ivuxolimab. Receptors originate from an adult with an advanced solid tumor such as melanoma, head and neck, liver or kidney cancer.

The sample holds a few counts of this clone. The V gene is TRBV7-9, the J gene TRBJ2-3; 11 nucleotides line up with TRBD2. Trimming took 2 bases from V and 6 from J; bases not matched to a gene: 1. Germline CDR1 and CDR2: SEHNR and FQNEAQ (reference sequence). The CDR3 is 14 residues long. CDR3 nucleotides: TGTGCCAGCAGCTTATCTAGCGGGGGGGATACGCAGTATTTT. Translation: CASSLSSGGDTQYF.

V gene TRBV5-4 combines with J gene TRBJ2-2, with a weak D call TRBD1 (5 bases). The CDR3 spans 14 residues. With 3 bases removed from V and 2 bases from J, the gap between germline ends came to 8 bases. CDR1 and CDR2 (germline): SGHNT, YYREEE (reference sequence). The chain's CDR3 is CASSSTVNTGELFF. CDR3 nucleotides: TGTGCCAGCAGCTCGACAGTAAACACCGGGGAGCTGTTTTTT.

The genes are TRBV5-1 and TRBJ2-7; D possibly corresponds to TRBD2 (5 bases). CDR1 SGHRS and CDR2 YFSETQ come from the germline V gene. The V end lost 4 bases, the J end lost 1 base, and 12 bases lay between the germline ends. The CDR3 has 14 residues. For the CDR3, the DNA is TGCGCCAGCAGCCGCGGGTCTTTTTCCTACGAGCAGTACTTC. Its translation is CASSRGSFSYEQYF.

V usage is TRBV15 and J usage is TRBJ2-1; D is ambiguous. Deletions cut 4 bases from V and 8 bases from J, with 12 bases between. Per germline, CDR1 LNHNV and CDR2 YYDKDF (reference sequence). CDR3 length: 13 amino acids. The CDR3 sequence: CATSIWQTHEQFF. In nucleotides, the CDR3 is TGTGCCACCAGCATCTGGCAGACACATGAGCAGTTCTTC. The entire variable domain, with the rest obtained from reference TRBV15 and TRBJ2-1, is as follows: DAMVIQNPRYQVTQFGKPVTLSCSQTLNHNVMYWYQQKSSQAPKLLFHYYDKDFNNEADTPDNFQSRRPNTSFCFLDIRSPGLGDTAMYLCATSIWQTHEQFFGPGTRLTVL.

This chain links TRBV5-1 with TRBJ1-3; no definite D call. The CDR3 is made up of 13 amino acids. V lost 0 bases, J lost 3 bases, and 4 bases lay in between. CDR1 is SGHRS, CDR2 YFSETQ, per germline. This CDR3 is CASSLEVGNTIYF. The DNA for the CDR3 is TGCGCCAGCAGCTTGGAAGTTGGAAACACCATATATTTT.

This clone was picked up one time. The chain couples TRBV6-6 to TRBJ1-1; no clear D. Trimming took off 0 bases at V and 1 base at J, with 6 bases between the two ends. There are 14 residues in the CDR3. CDR1 is MNHNY, CDR2 SVGAGI, per germline (reference sequence). CDR3 sequence reads: CASSYSKGNTEAFF. CDR3 nucleotides: TGTGCCAGCAGTTACTCGAAGGGGAACACTGAAGCTTTCTTT.

The genes are TRBV5-5 and TRBJ1-2, with D uncertain. The germline V and J ends were trimmed by 2 bases and 1 base, with 12 bases remaining between them. The CDR3 sequence is 15 residues long. Germline V gives CDR1 SGHKS, CDR2 YYEKEE (reference sequence). For the CDR3, the DNA is TGTGCCAGCAGCTTCTGGCAGTCCCTTAACTATGGCTACACCTTC. The encoded protein is CASSFWQSLNYGYTF.

The J gene is TRBJ2-7, the V gene TRBV7-8; the match to TRBD2 covers 10 bases. The V gene end was trimmed by 1 base and the J gene end by 3 bases; junction bases not matched to a gene: 9. Germline loops: CDR1 SGHVS, CDR2 FQNEAQ. This CDR3 contains 17 residues. CDR3: CASSLDGLAGVYYEQYF. The DNA of the CDR3 is TGTGCCAGCAGCTTAGATGGCCTAGCGGGAGTTTACTACGAGCAGTACTTC. Based on the CDR3 plus reference TRBV7-8 and TRBJ2-7, the full variable domain is GAGVSQSPRYKVAKRGQDVALRCDPISGHVSLFWYQQALGQGPEFLTYFQNEAQLDKSGLPSDRFFAERPEGSVSTLKIQRTQQEDSAVYLCASSLDGLAGVYYEQYFGPGTRLTVT.

The sample holds one count of this clone. DNA of the CDR3: TGTGCCAGTAGTCAGGGGGCTAGCGGCTACGAGCAGTACTTC. It encodes CASSQGASGYEQYF. The J gene is TRBJ2-7, the V gene TRBV19, with D tentatively TRBD1 (8 bases). V was trimmed by 5 bases and J by 3 bases, leaving 14 bases between them. Germline CDR1 and CDR2: LNHDA and SQIVND (reference sequence). This CDR3 is 14 amino acids long. Looking up the rest from reference TRBV19 and TRBJ2-7 gives the full variable domain: DGGITQSPKYLFRKEGQNVTLSCEQNLNHDAMYWYRQDPGQGLRLIYYSQIVNDFQKGDIAEGYSVSREKKESFPLTVTSAQKNPTAFYLCASSQGASGYEQYFGPGTRLTVT.

This sequence joins TRBV6-1 and TRBJ2-3, with D perhaps TRBD1 or TRBD2 (5 bases each). The germline V and J ends were trimmed by 10 bases and 0 bases, with 14 bases remaining between them. This CDR3 has 14 residues. Looked up from germline, CDR1 is MNHNS and CDR2 is SASEGT. The CDR3 DNA follows: TGTGCCACTAGTATTGGGGGAAGCACAGATACGCAGTATTTT. It is translated as CATSIGGSTDTQYF.